This TCR beta chain is drawn from a study of control samples from healthy donors and cancer patients. CDR1 is SGHAT and CDR2 is FQNNGV in the germline V gene. The CDR3 loop spans 15 amino acids. Produced via immunoSEQ multiplex PCR; TCRdb's table is partial and in-frame only. This sample carries just over 80,000 clones, approximately 94% of them seen once, and the ten largest clones take 4.5% to 5.5%. For this clone: One end of the junction is discordant with germline, which a read error may explain.

This TCR came from a woman younger than 30 in good health. The chain couples TRBV11-2 to TRBJ2-1; 8 bases align to TRBD2. Material: blood. CDR3: CASSRGLVRDKEQFF. The CDR3 DNA reads as TGTGCCAGCAGCAGGGGACTAGTCAGGGACAAGGAGCAGTTCTTC.